The rows below give T cell receptor beta chains drawn from one sample of a study of blood T cell repertoires in COVID-19. The data were produced by immunoSEQ multiplex PCR, yet TCRdb's version contains in-frame clones alone and is incomplete. The sample carries hundreds of thousands of clones, approximately 90% recorded once. Sequencing used peripheral blood. Receptors originate from a woman aged 18-29 years with acute or convalescent COVID-19. Each CDR3 is given with its conserved first and last residue. D genes are given only for firm matches.

j_gene: TRBJ1-2; d_gene: TRBD1; v_gene: TRBV14; CDR3aa: CASSQTAGDRGKRSGYTF; CDR3nt: TGTGCCAGCAGCCAGACAGCAGGAGACAGGGGTAAGAGATCGGGCTACACCTTC
j_gene: TRBJ1-1; d_gene: .; v_gene: TRBV5-1; CDR3aa: CASSLDHAGREAFF; CDR3nt: TGCGCCAGCAGCTTGGATCACGCCGGTCGAGAAGCTTTCTTT
j_gene: TRBJ1-4; d_gene: .; v_gene: TRBV19; CDR3aa: CASKDRSTNEKLFF; CDR3nt: TGTGCCAGTAAAGACAGATCAACTAATGAAAAACTGTTTTTT
j_gene: TRBJ1-2; d_gene: TRBD1; v_gene: TRBV5-4; CDR3aa: CASSLGGSLYGYTF; CDR3nt: TGTGCCAGCAGCTTAGGGGGCTCGCTCTATGGCTACACCTTC
j_gene: TRBJ1-5; d_gene: TRBD1; v_gene: TRBV7-2; CDR3aa: CASSKTGGGNQPQHF; CDR3nt: TGTGCCAGCAGCAAAACAGGGGGTGGCAATCAGCCCCAGCATTTT
j_gene: TRBJ2-2; d_gene: TRBD1; v_gene: TRBV24-1; CDR3aa: CATSGQGITGELFF; CDR3nt: TGTGCCACGTCAGGACAGGGTATCACCGGGGAGCTGTTTTTT
j_gene: TRBJ2-1; d_gene: .; v_gene: TRBV5-1; CDR3aa: CASSPREPYNEQFF; CDR3nt: TGCGCCAGCAGCCCCCGTGAGCCCTACAATGAGCAGTTCTTC
j_gene: TRBJ2-7; d_gene: TRBD1; v_gene: TRBV15; CDR3aa: CATSRDRQGYEQYF; CDR3nt: TGTGCCACCAGCAGAGATCGACAGGGTTACGAGCAGTACTTC
j_gene: TRBJ1-4; d_gene: .; v_gene: TRBV29-1; CDR3aa: CSGTRPGQQEKLFF; CDR3nt: TGCAGCGGAACCCGGCCAGGGCAACAAGAAAAACTGTTTTTT
j_gene: TRBJ1-1; d_gene: .; v_gene: TRBV4-3; CDR3aa: CASSQGLALNTEAFF; CDR3nt: TGCGCCAGCAGCCAAGGCTTAGCTCTGAACACTGAAGCTTTCTTT
j_gene: TRBJ2-2; d_gene: .; v_gene: TRBV5-5; CDR3aa: CASTQGNAGELFF; CDR3nt: TGTGCCAGCACCCAGGGGAACGCCGGGGAGCTGTTTTTT
j_gene: TRBJ2-2; d_gene: TRBD2; v_gene: TRBV5-6; CDR3aa: CASSLVPSGGASTGELFF; CDR3nt: TGTGCCAGCAGCTTGGTGCCTAGCGGGGGGGCCAGCACCGGGGAGCTGTTTTTT
j_gene: TRBJ2-5; d_gene: .; v_gene: TRBV10-3; CDR3aa: CAISQDREETQYF; CDR3nt: TGTGCCATCAGCCAGGACAGAGAAGAGACCCAGTACTTC
j_gene: TRBJ1-4; d_gene: .; v_gene: TRBV7-9; CDR3aa: CASSLERGNEKLFF; CDR3nt: TGTGCCAGCAGCTTAGAGAGGGGGAATGAAAAACTGTTTTTT
j_gene: TRBJ2-5; d_gene: TRBD2; v_gene: TRBV6-2/TRBV6-3; CDR3aa: CASSSSAGGPETQYF; CDR3nt: TGTGCCAGCAGCTCCTCCGCGGGGGGCCCAGAGACCCAGTACTTC
j_gene: TRBJ1-2; d_gene: .; v_gene: TRBV4-3; CDR3aa: CASSQDWDGTGGYTF; CDR3nt: TGCGCCAGCAGCCAAGATTGGGACGGGACTGGGGGCTACACCTTC
j_gene: TRBJ2-7; d_gene: .; v_gene: TRBV11-2; CDR3aa: CASSFFGSEQYF; CDR3nt: TGTGCCAGCAGCTTCTTCGGGTCGGAGCAGTACTTC
j_gene: TRBJ1-1; d_gene: .; v_gene: TRBV19; CDR3aa: CASSGQPRGSEAFF; CDR3nt: TGTGCCAGTAGTGGGCAACCCCGGGGATCTGAAGCTTTCTTT
j_gene: TRBJ1-5; d_gene: TRBD1; v_gene: TRBV5-4; CDR3aa: CASSFFLGQIRHSNQPQHF; CDR3nt: TGTGCCAGCAGTTTTTTCTTGGGACAGATACGTCATAGCAATCAGCCCCAGCATTTT
j_gene: TRBJ2-6; d_gene: .; v_gene: TRBV7-2; CDR3aa: CASSEYAGANVLTF; CDR3nt: TGTGCCAGCAGCGAGTATGCTGGGGCCAACGTCCTGACTTTC
j_gene: TRBJ2-7; d_gene: TRBD1; v_gene: TRBV27; CDR3aa: CASSPRQGAPYEQYF; CDR3nt: TGTGCCAGCAGTCCCCGACAGGGAGCACCCTACGAGCAGTACTTC
j_gene: TRBJ1-1; d_gene: TRBD1; v_gene: TRBV27; CDR3aa: CASSPTGVRTEAFF; CDR3nt: TGTGCCAGCAGTCCTACAGGGGTGAGGACTGAAGCTTTCTTT